Listed here are 22 T cell receptor beta chains from one sample, sequenced in a study of cytomegalovirus exposure and HLA in healthy donors. The PCR contained 60 Vbeta and 13 Jbeta primers. Generated by immunoSEQ multiplex PCR, the TCRdb table keeps only in-frame clones and is missing some. The sample yields 110,000 to 150,000 clones, about 75% seen once. Sequencing was carried out using PBMCs. These receptors all come from a man between 18 and 29 years old in good health and CMV-seronegative.

This clone has only one observation. V is TRBV18 and J is TRBJ2-3; D unclear. The CDR3 is made up of 14 amino acids. Germline loops: CDR1 KGHSH, CDR2 LQKENI. Trimming took 2 bases from V and 5 from J, leaving 11 bases between them. CDR3 DNA sequence: TGTGCCAGCTCACCAGAGATTTCCCAAGATACGCAGTATTTT. It yields the protein CASSPEISQDTQYF.

The chain uses TRBV5-1 and TRBJ2-5, with 13 bases identical to TRBD2. The germline gives CDR1 SGHRS, CDR2 YFSETQ. The V and J ends lost 6 bases and 5 bases, in that order; junction bases with no gene match: 4. The CDR3 is 14 amino acids. DNA of the CDR3: TGCGCCAGCATTGGACTAGCGGGAGTGGAGACCCAGTACTTC. Its protein product is CASIGLAGVETQYF.

The chain joins TRBV30 to TRBJ2-4; a weak D match, TRBD2 (5 bases). CDR3 length: 16 amino acids. Deletions cut 1 base from V and 0 bases from J, with 13 bases between. Per the germline V gene, CDR1 is GTSNPN and CDR2 is SVGIG (reference sequence). The CDR3 region is CAWSAGTYLAKNIQYF. CDR3 nucleotide sequence: TGTGCCTGGAGTGCGGGAACTTATTTAGCCAAAAACATTCAGTACTTC. Based on the CDR3 plus reference TRBV30 and TRBJ2-4, the full variable domain is SQTIHQWPATLVQPVGSPLSLECTVEGTSNPNLYWYRQAAGRGLQLLFYSVGIGQISSEVPQNLSASRPQDRQFILSSKKLLLSDSGFYLCAWSAGTYLAKNIQYFGAGTRLSVL.

The V call is TRBV5-6, the J call TRBJ2-7; TRBD1 matches at 8 bases. The CDR3 has 14 residues. Germline lookup yields CDR1 SGHDT and CDR2 YYEEEE. Trimming removed 0 bases from V and 2 bases from J; junction bases left unmatched: 1. The CDR3 nucleotides read TGTGCCAGCAGCTTGGGGGGACAGGCCTACGAGCAGTACTTC. The encoded protein is CASSLGGQAYEQYF.

The chain carries TRBV5-1 and TRBJ2-1, with TRBD1 matching over 7 bases. The CDR3 totals 16 residues. The germline CDR1 and CDR2 sequences are SGHRS and YFSETQ. V shed 0 bases and J 3 bases; nucleotides not matched to a gene: 6. In nucleotides, the CDR3 is TGCGCCAGCAGCTTGGCGGGACAGCCATACTACAATGAGCAGTTCTTC. Protein product: CASSLAGQPYYNEQFF.

The CDR3 spells CASSLFGIREQYF. The CDR3, as DNA: TGTGCCAGCAGCTTATTCGGGATACGCGAGCAGTACTTC. The chain recombines TRBV7-2 with TRBJ2-7; TRBD2 is a possible D gene (5 bases). Trimming left V 2 bases short and J 6 bases short, with 11 bases between. The CDR3 has 13 amino acids. CDR1 SGHTA and CDR2 FQGNSA come from the germline V gene.

This clone was picked up one time. This chain links TRBV11-3 with TRBJ2-3; perhaps TRBD2 as D (5 bases). The germline gives CDR1 SGHNT, CDR2 YENEEA. The germline V and J ends were trimmed by 4 bases and 7 bases, with 12 bases remaining between them. CDR3 length: 13 residues. This chain's CDR3 is CASSSRSGNTQYF. Here the CDR3 DNA reads TGTGCCAGCAGCTCCCGGTCGGGGAATACGCAGTATTTT.

This clone was detected a few times. The chain uses TRBV15 and TRBJ2-3, with 8 nucleotides matching TRBD2. J lost 1 base, V lost 3 bases, and 3 bases had no gene match. In germline, CDR1 is LNHNV, CDR2 YYDKDF (reference sequence). The CDR3 extends over 15 amino acids. The CDR3 DNA reads TGTGCCACCAGCAGGACAGCGGGGGGCACAGATACGCAGTATTTT. Its protein product is CATSRTAGGTDTQYF.

The V and J genes are TRBV14 and TRBJ2-7; 8 bases match TRBD1. The ends lost 4 bases at V and 3 bases at J; junction bases unmatched: 2. The CDR3 totals 13 residues. Per germline, CDR1 SGHDN and CDR2 FVKESK. CDR3 nucleotide sequence: TGTGCCAGCAGCCGGACAGGGCACTACGAGCAGTACTTC. Translation gives CASSRTGHYEQYF.

This clone has a handful of counts. The chain couples TRBV2 to TRBJ2-1; 7 nucleotides line up with TRBD2. The CDR3 has 13 amino acids. Germline V gene sequence: CDR1 SNHLY, CDR2 FYNNEI. V lost 6 bases to trimming and J lost 4 bases; unmatched junction nucleotides: 3. The CDR3 coding sequence is TGTGCCAGCAGCGGGACTACTTACAATGAGCAGTTCTTC. Protein product: CASSGTTYNEQFF.

The chain combines TRBV5-1 with TRBJ2-1, with 11 nucleotides matching TRBD2. CDR3 length equals 16 residues. V shed 0 bases, J shed 7 bases, and the junction held 6 bases outside the gene matches. CDR1 is SGHRS, CDR2 YFSETQ, per germline. The CDR3 loop is CASSLELAGVRNEQFF. In DNA form, the CDR3 reads TGCGCCAGCAGCTTGGAACTAGCGGGAGTTAGGAATGAGCAGTTCTTC.

A few counts support this clone. The chain has TRBV28 and TRBJ1-1; the D gene is possibly TRBD1 (6 bases). The V end lost 5 bases, the J end lost 6 bases, and 10 bases lay between the germline ends. Germline values: CDR1 MDHEN, CDR2 SYDVKM. This CDR3 is built from 12 residues. In nucleotides, the CDR3 is TGTGCCAGCAGTCTCCGGACAGCTGAAGCTTTCTTT. Its translation: CASSLRTAEAFF.

The chain joins TRBV28 to TRBJ2-7; 11 bases are shared with TRBD1. V lost 5 bases, J lost 4 bases, and 7 bases stayed unmatched. This CDR3 spans 15 amino acids. Germline CDR1 is MDHEN and CDR2 is SYDVKM. The CDR3 sequence is CASSSKGQGGYEQYF. The DNA of the CDR3 is TGTGCCAGCAGTAGCAAGGGACAGGGGGGTTACGAGCAGTACTTC.

The chain combines TRBV27 with TRBJ2-1; TRBD1 matches 8 bases. V gave up 3 bases and J gave up 2 bases; unmatched junction bases: 0. CDR1 and CDR2 (germline): MNHEY, SMNVEV (reference sequence). The CDR3 totals 14 residues. CDR3 in DNA: TGTGCCAGCAGTTTGGACAGGGCCTACAATGAGCAGTTCTTC. It yields the protein CASSLDRAYNEQFF.

The rearrangement links TRBV12-5 to TRBJ2-2; unclear D gene. Trimming left V 3 bases short and J 2 bases short, with 4 bases between. CDR1 and CDR2 from the germline V gene are LGHNT and FRNRAP. There are 13 residues in the CDR3. The CDR3 loop reads CASGFTNTGELFF. CDR3 DNA: TGTGCTAGTGGTTTCACTAACACCGGGGAGCTGTTTTTT.

This clone was detected only a few times. The chain couples TRBV5-6 to TRBJ1-5, with D possibly matching TRBD1 (6 bases). Between the trimmed V and J ends, which lost 5 bases and 4 bases, there was a span of 13 bases. This CDR3 region has 14 residues. Germline loops: CDR1 SGHDT, CDR2 YYEEEE. CDR3 DNA sequence: TGTGCCAGCAGGGCGTATGGACAGAATCAGCCCCAGCATTTT. Translated: CASRAYGQNQPQHF.

V gene TRBV14 combines with J gene TRBJ2-1; the match to TRBD2 covers 13 bases. CDR3 size: 17 residues. CDR1 is SGHDN, CDR2 FVKESK, per germline. V trimming: 4 bases; J trimming: 2 bases; junction bases outside the gene matches: 5. As DNA, the CDR3 is TGTGCCAGCAGCCGCAGGACTAGCGGGAGTGCCTACAATGAGCAGTTCTTC. It is translated as CASSRRTSGSAYNEQFF.

The chain couples TRBV11-3 to TRBJ2-1, with TRBD2 matching over 7 bases. Looked up from germline, CDR1 is SGHNT and CDR2 is YENEEA. This CDR3 region has 15 residues. V dropped 2 bases and J dropped 5; count of bases not matched to a gene: 6. CDR3 DNA sequence: TGTGCCAGCAGCTTACGGGGGGATAAAAACAATGAGCAGTTCTTC. Protein product: CASSLRGDKNNEQFF.

CDR3 amino acids: CASTGGQEGPYYGYTF. The CDR3 coding sequence is TGTGCCAGTACAGGGGGTCAGGAGGGGCCTTACTATGGCTACACCTTC. This chain links TRBV19 with TRBJ1-2; 7 nucleotides line up with TRBD1. The germline V gene encodes CDR1 LNHDA and CDR2 SQIVND (reference sequence). The CDR3 totals 16 residues. With 7 bases clipped from V and 3 bases from J, the junction kept 14 bases outside the gene matches. Full variable domain (missing parts from reference TRBV19 and TRBJ1-2): DGGITQSPKYLFRKEGQNVTLSCEQNLNHDAMYWYRQDPGQGLRLIYYSQIVNDFQKGDIAEGYSVSREKKESFPLTVTSAQKNPTAFYLCASTGGQEGPYYGYTFGSGTRLTVV.

The count of this clone is one. This rearrangement joins TRBV15 to TRBJ1-4; D gene ambiguous. CDR3 length: 12 amino acids. CDR1 and CDR2 from the germline V gene are LNHNV and YYDKDF (reference sequence). V lost 3 bases to trimming and J lost 7 bases, with 6 bases between them. The CDR3: CATSSPFEKLFF. The CDR3 nucleotides are TGTGCCACCAGCAGCCCATTTGAAAAACTGTTTTTT.

The rearrangement joins TRBV7-3 to TRBJ1-1; D unclear. CDR1 is SGHTA and CDR2 is FQGTGA in the germline V gene. V lost 5 bases to trimming and J lost 8 bases, with 15 bases between them. This CDR3 comprises 13 residues. CDR3 amino acids: CASSLRREAEAFF. CDR3 DNA sequence: TGTGCCAGCAGCCTTCGGAGGGAGGCCGAAGCTTTCTTT. Drawing the rest from reference TRBV7-3 and TRBJ1-1, the complete variable domain is GAGVSQTPSNKVTEKGKYVELRCDPISGHTALYWYRQSLGQGPEFLIYFQGTGAADDSGLPNDRFFAVRPEGSVSTLKIQRTERGDSAVYLCASSLRREAEAFFGQGTRLTVV.

V and J are TRBV28 and TRBJ1-5; 8 bases are a match to TRBD1. CDR3 length: 17 residues. Germline V gene sequence: CDR1 MDHEN, CDR2 SYDVKM. Losses at the gene ends were 4 bases for V and 2 bases for J; bases not matched to a gene: 10. CDR3: CASSYGTGWSGNQPQHF. The CDR3, as DNA: TGTGCCAGCAGTTATGGGACAGGCTGGTCTGGCAATCAGCCCCAGCATTTT.